The 12 T cell receptor beta chains presented below share a single source sample, sequenced in a study of T cell responses to AZD1222 COVID-19 vaccine. Clones were sequenced by immunoSEQ multiplex PCR, and TCRdb holds only the in-frame ones, with some missing. The sample records around 210,000 clones, around 94% being singletons. The sequencing here drew on peripheral blood, taken 28 days after the second dose of the MenACWY control vaccine. These TCRs come from an adult who received the MenACWY meningococcal vaccine as a control.

The chain employs TRBV30 and TRBJ2-2; D might be TRBD1 (6 bases). The germline V gene has CDR1 GTSNPN and CDR2 SVGIG (reference sequence). CDR3 length: 13 amino acids. V lost 3 bases and J 4 bases, leaving 9 bases between the germline ends. CDR3 bases: TGTGCCTGGAGGGTACAGGGCACCGGGGAGCTGTTTTTT. It codes for CAWRVQGTGELFF.

The CDR3 is CASSLAWRGNTGELFF. The DNA of the CDR3 is TGTGCCAGCAGCTTGGCGTGGAGGGGTAACACCGGGGAGCTGTTTTTT. This sequence joins TRBV5-4 and TRBJ2-2; possibly TRBD2 for D (6 bases). V was pared by 0 bases and J by 2 bases, with 11 bases between. CDR3 length equals 16 residues. CDR1 and CDR2 (germline): SGHNT, YYREEE (reference sequence).

The CDR3 loop is CASRLNREQQYF. The DNA for the CDR3 is TGTGCCAGCAGACTAAACAGGGAACAGCAGTACTTC. The rearrangement uses TRBV28 and TRBJ2-7, with TRBD1 as a possible D gene (6 bases). CDR3 length: 12 amino acids. Trimming pared 6 bases from V and 8 bases from J, leaving 14 bases between. CDR1 and CDR2 (germline): MDHEN, SYDVKM.

The CDR3 loop is CASSSRGQYGYTF. The CDR3 DNA reads TGTGCCAGCAGCTCCAGGGGGCAATATGGCTACACCTTC. This chain uses TRBV5-4 with TRBJ1-2; 8 bases are shared with TRBD1. The germline V gene encodes CDR1 SGHNT and CDR2 YYREEE (reference sequence). The J segment lost 5 bases and the V segment lost 3 bases, leaving 3 bases of the junction unmatched. This CDR3 is built from 13 residues.

The CDR3 region is CASSPTPTENQPQHF. The CDR3 nucleotides read TGTGCCAGCAGTCCCACTCCGACGGAGAATCAGCCCCAGCATTTT. V usage is TRBV28 and J usage is TRBJ1-5; D call uncertain. This CDR3 contains 15 residues. V was trimmed by 5 bases and J by 4 bases, leaving 15 bases between them. Germline-derived CDR1 and CDR2 are MDHEN and SYDVKM.

This chain joins TRBV7-9 and TRBJ2-7; D may correspond to TRBD1 or TRBD2 (5 bases each). Germline CDR1 is SEHNR and CDR2 is FQNEAQ (reference sequence). V was cut by 4 bases and J by 4 bases, with 23 bases left in between. The CDR3 totals 17 residues. The CDR3 region is CASSWVMGVGQDYEQYF. CDR3 nucleotide sequence: TGTGCCAGCAGCTGGGTTATGGGGGTGGGGCAAGATTACGAGCAGTACTTC.

This clone came up once. The V and J genes are TRBV29-1 and TRBJ2-7, with TRBD1 as a possible D gene (5 bases). The germline gives CDR1 SQVTM, CDR2 ANQGSEA. The CDR3 is made up of 10 amino acids. The germline V and J ends were trimmed by 6 bases and 6 bases, with 9 bases remaining between them. The chain's CDR3 is CSVLDSEQYF. The CDR3 DNA is TGCAGCGTGCTCGACAGCGAGCAGTACTTC.

The chain carries TRBV7-8 and TRBJ1-5, with unresolved D. The CDR3 is 13 amino acids. Trimming took off 5 bases at V and 4 bases at J, with 9 bases between the two ends. Germline loops: CDR1 SGHVS, CDR2 FQNEAQ. CDR3 in amino acids: CASSQAVNQPQHF. Written as DNA, the CDR3 is TGTGCCAGCAGCCAGGCCGTTAATCAGCCCCAGCATTTT.

The CDR3 coding sequence is TGTGCCAGCAGCCAAGTAGAGGGGCCCGAGCAGTACTTC. Translating it yields CASSQVEGPEQYF. The genes are TRBV4-2 and TRBJ2-7, with D perhaps assigned TRBD1 or TRBD2 (5 bases each). Germline V gives CDR1 LGHNA, CDR2 YNFKEQ. The CDR3 runs 13 residues. V lost 1 base and J 6 bases, leaving 10 bases between the germline ends.

The CDR3 DNA follows: TGTGCCAGTAGTCCGGGAGGGCTCTACGAGCAGTACTTC. Translation gives CASSPGGLYEQYF. The chain joins TRBV19 to TRBJ2-7, with 8 bases that match TRBD2. V was clipped by 5 bases and J by 3 bases; unmatched bases: 3. CDR3 size: 13 residues. Germline CDR1 LNHDA, CDR2 SQIVND (reference sequence).

The rearrangement links TRBV13 to TRBJ1-2, with D unclear. V was trimmed by 0 bases and J by 8 bases, leaving 7 bases between them. Germline V gives CDR1 PRHDT, CDR2 FYEKMQ (reference sequence). The CDR3 is 12 residues long. The CDR3 DNA sequence: TGTGCCAGCAGCTTAGGTCCGGAGGGCTACACCTTC. Amino acid sequence: CASSLGPEGYTF. The entire variable domain, with the rest obtained from reference TRBV13 and TRBJ1-2, is as follows: AAGVIQSPRHLIKEKRETATLKCYPIPRHDTVYWYQQGPGQDPQFLISFYEKMQSDKGSIPDRFSAQQFSDYHSELNMSSLELGDSALYFCASSLGPEGYTFGSGTRLTVV.

The chain employs TRBV30 and TRBJ1-5; D is unresolved. V was shortened by 2 bases and J by 3 bases, with 14 bases between the two germline ends. CDR1 GTSNPN and CDR2 SVGIG come from the germline V gene (reference sequence). The CDR3 is made up of 15 amino acids. Here the CDR3 DNA reads TGTGCCTGGAGTCTCGGACCGGGAGCCAATCAGCCCCAGCATTTT. Translated, it gives CAWSLGPGANQPQHF.